This T cell receptor (beta chain) is drawn from a study of blood T cell repertoires in COVID-19. As processed by the authors: Nucleated cell number was recorded as an estimate derived from reference gene primer amplification. Using immunoSEQ multiplex PCR, the repertoire was profiled, and TCRdb retains in-frame clones only, with some absent. For V, J and clone size, that table is used; D and trimming come from the DNA. Of about 200,000 clones in the sample, around 86% were seen once. The Seattle site enrolled patients during active infection and followed them longitudinally. The receptor was derived from a woman of 80 years or more with COVID-19, enrolled during active disease. The specimen was peripheral blood.

CDR3 amino acids: CASSPRQSGNTIYF. In DNA, the CDR3 is TGTGCCAGCTCACCAAGACAGTCTGGAAACACCATATATTTT. The V call is TRBV18, the J call TRBJ1-3; TRBD1 might be the D (5 bases). The CDR3 has 14 residues. Germline V gene lookup returns CDR1 KGHSH and CDR2 LQKENI. V was trimmed by 2 bases and J by 1 base, leaving 6 bases between them.